The clone carrying this T cell receptor (beta chain) was recorded many times. Antigen unknown. This library used about 400 ng RNA and molecular barcoded adaptors spanning alpha/delta and beta/gamma chains. MiXCR, run by TCRdb on the reads, gives a single entry per CDR3 protein. The sample has 120,000 or so distinct CDR3 sequences; around 13% are singletons. This CDR3 spans 13 amino acids. Trimming removed 5 bases from V and 8 bases from J, with 15 bases in between. This sample was taken from a study of read filtering for tumor transcriptome and immune sequencing. At the level of the study: By R-ISS, stages I, II and III held approximately 8, 16 and 7 patients. After DNase treatment, RNA was made into whole-transcriptome libraries.

At the time of active disease, bone marrow was collected from every patient. Points from the study as a whole: IR-seq captured clonotypes deeper and more reliably than RNA-seq.

This clonotype was sampled from a donor older than 35 with multiple myeloma. The rearrangement uses TRBV12-3 or TRBV12-4 and TRBJ1-2; D uncertain. The material sequenced was a population of CD138-negative cells sorted from bone marrow. Here the CDR3 DNA reads TGTGCCAGCAGTCCCAGCGGGATTAGAGGCTACACCTTC. Translating it yields CASSPSGIRGYTF.